A selection of T cell receptor beta chains follows, all from one sample in a study of blood T cell repertoires in COVID-19. Here immunoSEQ multiplex PCR was the method, and the copy in TCRdb shows in-frame clones only, minus some. Here the sample spans 100,000 to 150,000 clones, about 80% being singletons. Specimen: peripheral blood. The receptor source for this set is a woman aged 45-59 years with acute or convalescent COVID-19. Both conserved end residues are part of each CDR3. D genes are given only for firm matches. Clone sizes are given selectively: once, few, many, or a class where the clone is expanded.

DNA	CDR3	V	size	D	J	length
TGTGCCAGCAGCTTACCAGGGATGCCCCTCCACTTT	CASSLPGMPLHF	TRBV7-2	NA	NA	TRBJ1-6	12
TGTGCCAGCACACTGGAGGGCAATCAGCCCCAGCATTTT	CASTLEGNQPQHF	TRBV2	NA	NA	TRBJ1-5	13
TGTGCCAGCAGACGTGGGCAGGGGGCTAACTATGGCTACACCTTC	CASRRGQGANYGYTF	TRBV6-5	NA	TRBD1	TRBJ1-2	15
TGTGCCAGCAGAATGACAGGGTCTGGAAACACCATATATTTT	CASRMTGSGNTIYF	TRBV27	NA	TRBD1	TRBJ1-3	14
TGTGCCAGCAGCGTCAGGGACTGGAGCTCCTACGAGCAGTACTTC	CASSVRDWSSYEQYF	TRBV7-7	NA	NA	TRBJ2-7	15
TGTGCCACTTGGGGCAATTGGAACACTGAAGCTTTCTTT	CATWGNWNTEAFF	TRBV19	NA	NA	TRBJ1-1	13
TGTGCCAGCAGCCGGGAAACAGGACCGAGGGGGACTGAAGCTTTCTTT	CASSRETGPRGTEAFF	TRBV9	NA	NA	TRBJ1-1	16
TGCAGCTCCCGACTAGCGGGGGGGCGGGATGAGCAGTTCTTC	CSSRLAGGRDEQFF	TRBV29-1	NA	TRBD2	TRBJ2-1	14
TGTGCCAGCAGCTGGGGGGTGCGGGGAACCGAACAGCCCCAGCATTTT	CASSWGVRGTEQPQHF	TRBV5-8	NA	NA	TRBJ1-5	16
TGTGCCAGCAGGCGGGATTACCTACTCAATGAGCAGTTCTTC	CASRRDYLLNEQFF	TRBV6-5	NA	NA	TRBJ2-1	14
TGCGCCAGCAGTCACCTTTCACAGACAAGGGAGGGGCCCCAGCATTTT	CASSHLSQTREGPQHF	TRBV23-1	NA	NA	TRBJ1-5	16
TGTGCCAGCAGTGAAGAGGGGATACAGGGTCCCTTAAACTATGGCTACACCTTC	CASSEEGIQGPLNYGYTF	TRBV6-1	NA	NA	TRBJ1-2	18
TGTGCCATCAGCCCCGGGACTAGCGGCTCCTACGAGCAGTACTTC	CAISPGTSGSYEQYF	TRBV10-3	NA	TRBD2	TRBJ2-7	15
TGTGCCAGCAGTGACGGCCGACAGGTCGATTCACCCCTCCACTTT	CASSDGRQVDSPLHF	TRBV6-1	NA	NA	TRBJ1-6	15
TGTGCCAGCAGCCAGGACCGGGACAGTACTGAAGCTTTCTTT	CASSQDRDSTEAFF	TRBV4-2	NA	TRBD1	TRBJ1-1	14
TGTGCCAGTAGTACGCTACAGGGCCACGAGCAGTACTTC	CASSTLQGHEQYF	TRBV19	NA	NA	TRBJ2-7	13
TGTGCCAGCTCTTCGATCGACGGGAGCAACTATGGCTACACCTTC	CASSSIDGSNYGYTF	TRBV18	once	NA	TRBJ1-2	15
TGTGCCAGCAGCTTAGGGGGACAGGGGGCCGTCTATGGCTACACCTTC	CASSLGGQGAVYGYTF	TRBV7-9	NA	TRBD1	TRBJ1-2	16
TGTGCCAGTAGTCCTCGGACAGGGTATGGGACTGAAGCTTTCTTT	CASSPRTGYGTEAFF	TRBV19	NA	TRBD1	TRBJ1-1	15
TGTGCCAGCAGTTGGAGGAACACTGAAGCTTTCTTT	CASSWRNTEAFF	TRBV6-5	NA	NA	TRBJ1-1	12
TGTGCCAGCAGCCAAAAGTCAGGGAAAAACTCCTACAATGAGCAGTTCTTC	CASSQKSGKNSYNEQFF	TRBV7-3	few	NA	TRBJ2-1	17
TGTGCCAGCAGTTTACCGACAGCCCTGAATGAAAAACTGTTTTTT	CASSLPTALNEKLFF	TRBV28	once	NA	TRBJ1-4	15
TGTGCCAGCAGTTTAACGGGGTACACTGAAGCTTTCTTT	CASSLTGYTEAFF	TRBV28	NA	NA	TRBJ1-1	13
TGCGCCAGCAGTTACGGCGGGGGAGACACAGATACGCAGTATTTT	CASSYGGGDTDTQYF	TRBV10-2	once	TRBD2	TRBJ2-3	15
TGTGCCAGCGGTGTGGTGAGGCTCCCCAATGAGCAGTTCTTC	CASGVVRLPNEQFF	TRBV5-5	NA	NA	TRBJ2-1	14
TGCGCCAGCAGCCAAGTTCCCGGGGGGACAGATACGCAGTATTTT	CASSQVPGGTDTQYF	TRBV4-1	NA	TRBD2	TRBJ2-3	15
TGTGCCACCAGGGGACAGGCCAACACTGAAGCTTTCTTT	CATRGQANTEAFF	TRBV19	NA	TRBD1	TRBJ1-1	13
TGTGCCAGCAGCCCGGACAGGGGCAATCAGCCCCAGCATTTT	CASSPDRGNQPQHF	TRBV2	NA	TRBD1	TRBJ1-5	14
TGTGCCAGCAGCCAAGATGAGTTGGTGAATACGCAGTATTTT	CASSQDELVNTQYF	TRBV14	NA	NA	TRBJ2-3	14
TGCGCCAGCAGCTTGGATGGGGACAGCGTGAATTCACCCCTCCACTTT	CASSLDGDSVNSPLHF	TRBV5-1	NA	TRBD1	TRBJ1-6	16
TGTGCCACCAACAGGGCGATCATGAACACTGAAGCTTTCTTT	CATNRAIMNTEAFF	TRBV24-1	NA	NA	TRBJ1-1	14
TGTGCCAGCAGTTCCGCAGGGGAAGGCTACACCTTC	CASSSAGEGYTF	TRBV27	NA	NA	TRBJ1-2	12
TGTGCCAGCAGCTTATACTGGAACACCGGGGAGCTGTTTTTT	CASSLYWNTGELFF	TRBV7-2	NA	NA	TRBJ2-2	14
TGCGCCAGCAGCTTGGGGACAGGGGCCGCCGAGGGAGGCTACACCTTC	CASSLGTGAAEGGYTF	TRBV5-1	NA	TRBD1	TRBJ1-2	16
TGTGCCAGCATGGGCCAGGATTGGGCTGAAGCTTTCTTT	CASMGQDWAEAFF	TRBV2	NA	NA	TRBJ1-1	13
TGTGCCAGCGGTTTAAAGGGAGTTAACTATGGCTACACCTTC	CASGLKGVNYGYTF	TRBV5-4	NA	NA	TRBJ1-2	14
TGTGCCAGCAGCCAAGGGGTGGGCAGCTCTGGAAACACCATATATTTT	CASSQGVGSSGNTIYF	TRBV3-1/TRBV3-2	once	NA	TRBJ1-3	16
TGTGCCATCAGCCCGGGACAGGGGGCGAACAATGAGCAGTTCTTC	CAISPGQGANNEQFF	TRBV10-3	NA	TRBD1	TRBJ2-1	15
TGTGCCAGTAGTGACGAAACAGCCGGGACTACCCAACAAGAGACCCAGTACTTC	CASSDETAGTTQQETQYF	TRBV19	NA	TRBD2	TRBJ2-5	18
TGTGCCAGCAGTTCTAGCTTAGCCGGATACAGGGGTCAAGAGACCCAGTACTTC	CASSSSLAGYRGQETQYF	TRBV7-8	NA	TRBD1	TRBJ2-5	18
TGTGCCAGCAGACGGGTAAATAATTCACCCCTCCACTTT	CASRRVNNSPLHF	TRBV27	NA	NA	TRBJ1-6	13
TGTGCCAGCAGTGACTCCGGGACAGGTTCTTACAATGAGCAGTTCTTC	CASSDSGTGSYNEQFF	TRBV6-4	NA	TRBD1	TRBJ2-1	16
TGCAGTGCTAGTCGGGGTGATCAGCCCCAGCATTTT	CSASRGDQPQHF	TRBV20-1	NA	NA	TRBJ1-5	12
TGCGCCAGCAGCTTCCAGGCGCGGGCTGGGGCCAACGTCCTGACTTTC	CASSFQARAGANVLTF	TRBV5-1	NA	NA	TRBJ2-6	16
TGTGCCACCGGGCGGGGGAGCGGAAACACCATATATTTT	CATGRGSGNTIYF	TRBV28	NA	NA	TRBJ1-3	13
TGTGCCAGCACTAAAGCGGGGGTGAACACTGAAGCTTTCTTT	CASTKAGVNTEAFF	TRBV11-2	NA	NA	TRBJ1-1	14
TGTGCCAGCAGCACAACTAGCGGGGGGACCACAGATACGCAGTATTTT	CASSTTSGGTTDTQYF	TRBV9	NA	TRBD2	TRBJ2-3	16
TGTGCCAGCAGAGAAACAGCTATGAACACTGAAGCTTTCTTT	CASRETAMNTEAFF	TRBV6-6	NA	NA	TRBJ1-1	14
TGTGCCAGCAGTACCACCCTAGGGGGCTTGGAGCCCCAGCATTTT	CASSTTLGGLEPQHF	TRBV6-5	NA	TRBD1	TRBJ1-5	15
TGTGCCAGCAGCCAAGGTAACCAGGGGAATCAGCCCCAGCATTTT	CASSQGNQGNQPQHF	TRBV3-1/TRBV3-2	NA	NA	TRBJ1-5	15